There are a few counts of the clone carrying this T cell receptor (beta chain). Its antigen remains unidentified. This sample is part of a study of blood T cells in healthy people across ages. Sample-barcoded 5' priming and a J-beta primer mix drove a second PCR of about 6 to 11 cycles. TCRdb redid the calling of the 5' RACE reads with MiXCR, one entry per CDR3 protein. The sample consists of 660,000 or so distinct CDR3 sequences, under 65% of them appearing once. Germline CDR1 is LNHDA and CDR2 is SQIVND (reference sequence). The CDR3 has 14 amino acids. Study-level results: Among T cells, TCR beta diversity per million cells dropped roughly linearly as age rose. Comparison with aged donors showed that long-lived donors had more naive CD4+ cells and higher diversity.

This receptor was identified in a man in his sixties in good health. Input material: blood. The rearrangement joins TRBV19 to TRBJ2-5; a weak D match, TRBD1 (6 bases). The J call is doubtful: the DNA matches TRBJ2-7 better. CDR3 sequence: CASSVTGNPYEQYF. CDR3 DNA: TGTGCCAGTAGTGTAACAGGGAATCCCTACGAGCAGTACTTC.